The following is a TCR beta chain sequence with its context. Its antigen is unknown. These data belong to a study of response to subunit inactivated influenza vaccine. One entry per CDR3 protein, called by TCRdb with MiXCR from the RT-PCR reads. The sample shows fewer than 800,000 distinct CDR3 sequences, 15% to 18% of them seen only once. Unmatched junction bases numbered 6, after V lost 4 bases and J lost 0 bases. Looked up from germline, CDR1 is LGHNA and CDR2 is YSLEER. The CDR3 is 15 residues long. Study results and limitations: New T cells are recruited in small numbers by each seasonal influenza vaccination, according to the authors' suggestion.

The source material was PBMCs from blood, sampled 12 days after vaccination. This receptor was taken from a man aged 50-60 years who received an inactivated influenza vaccine. The chain couples TRBV4-3 to TRBJ2-7; TRBD2 matches 7 bases. CDR3 amino acids: CASSLDASGSYEQYF. For the CDR3, the DNA is TGCGCCAGCAGCCTGGACGCTAGCGGCTCCTACGAGCAGTACTTC.